Each of the 26 T cell receptor beta chains below was sequenced from the same sample in a study of metastatic and nonmetastatic thyroid tumors. Using MiXCR, TCRdb reanalyzed the PCR reads. Of around 20,000 clones in the sample, roughly 23% were seen once. Every patient underwent thyroid surgery untreated. Sequencing input: blood. The receptors here all came from a male donor with papillary thyroid cancer or a benign thyroid nodule (not recorded which). Some clones in this sample may be carry-over from other donors' samples.

This clone was counted ten times or more. With a much larger clone just one base away, this may be a read error. The J gene is TRBJ2-7, the V gene TRBV6-2 or TRBV6-3, with D maybe TRBD1 (5 bases). The CDR3 has 13 amino acids. Germline V gene sequence: CDR1 MNHEY, CDR2 SVGEGT. V lost 10 bases and J 3 bases, leaving 16 bases between the germline ends. CDR3 nucleotide sequence: TGTGCCACCGAGGAACAGGAAGACTACGAGCAGTACTTC. Translated, it gives CATEEQEDYEQYF.

This clone was counted ten times or more. The V and J genes are TRBV24-1 and TRBJ1-4, with a possible D match to TRBD1 (6 bases). V lost 3 bases to trimming and J lost 4 bases, with 17 bases between them. CDR1 and CDR2 (germline): KGHDR, SFDVKD. CDR3 length: 17 residues. The CDR3 DNA follows: TGTGCCACCAGTGATGGACTGAGTGAAGGGGGTAATGAAAAACTGTTTTTT. Protein: CATSDGLSEGGNEKLFF.

This clone was seen ten or more times. This chain joins TRBV11-2 and TRBJ1-3; no firm D call. The germline gives CDR1 SGHAT, CDR2 FQNNGV. Deletions cut 0 bases from V and 0 bases from J, with 9 bases between. The CDR3 contains 16 residues. CDR3 region: CASSLERLVSGNTIYF. DNA for the CDR3: TGTGCCAGCAGCTTAGAAAGGCTAGTCTCTGGAAACACCATATATTTT.

There are many counts of this clone. The chain carries TRBV20-1 and TRBJ1-5; TRBD1 agrees at 8 bases. After removal of 5 bases from V and 1 base from J, the junction contained 7 bases not matched to a gene. There are 15 residues in the CDR3. Germline V gene sequence: CDR1 DFQATT, CDR2 SNEGSKA (reference sequence). The CDR3 protein is CSAPDRGSSNQPQHF. The CDR3, as DNA: TGCAGTGCTCCCGACAGGGGTAGCAGCAATCAGCCCCAGCATTTT.

This clone was observed a few times. The chain combines TRBV12-3 or TRBV12-4 with TRBJ2-3; 9 bases map to TRBD2. J lost 8 bases, V lost 0 bases, and 9 bases had no gene match. The CDR3 is 16 residues long. The CDR3 nucleotides read TGTGCCAGCAGTTTAGCACGTAGCGGGAGTCAAGTTACGCAGTATTTT. Amino acid sequence: CASSLARSGSQVTQYF.

The chain carries TRBV20-1 and TRBJ1-2; possible D gene TRBD1, 5 bases. This CDR3 spans 16 amino acids. Looked up from germline, CDR1 is DFQATT and CDR2 is SNEGSKA (reference sequence). Between the trimmed V and J ends, which lost 0 bases and 3 bases, there was a span of 17 bases. CDR3 sequence: CSAREPRGVTHYGYTF. The CDR3 nucleotides are TGCAGTGCTAGAGAACCGAGGGGCGTCACTCACTATGGCTACACCTTC.

There are many counts of this clone. This rearrangement joins TRBV19 to TRBJ1-4, with D uncertain. Germline values: CDR1 LNHDA, CDR2 SQIVND (reference sequence). This CDR3 spans 12 amino acids. Trimming left V 7 bases short and J 3 bases short, with 6 bases between. This chain's CDR3 is CASKRANEKLFF. In nucleotides, the CDR3 is TGTGCCAGTAAACGGGCTAATGAAAAACTGTTTTTT. The full variable domain, its missing parts supplied by reference TRBV19 and TRBJ1-4, is DGGITQSPKYLFRKEGQNVTLSCEQNLNHDAMYWYRQDPGQGLRLIYYSQIVNDFQKGDIAEGYSVSREKKESFPLTVTSAQKNPTAFYLCASKRANEKLFFGSGTQLSVL.

This clone was seen a handful of times. The limits of the CDR3 on the DNA are not certain, so only TCRdb's listed CDR3 is given. The chain uses TRBV2 and TRBJ2-7. Germline V gene sequence: CDR1 SNHLY, CDR2 FYNNEI. The CDR3 length is 12 residues, termini included. The CDR3 sequence is CSSSTSTSEQYF.

V is TRBV20-1 and J is TRBJ1-6; no reliable D call. The CDR3 is 17 amino acids. Trimming took 0 bases from V and 3 from J, leaving 15 bases between them. In germline, CDR1 is DFQATT, CDR2 SNEGSKA (reference sequence). CDR3 bases: TGCAGTGCTAGAGAGTCCCACGGATGGTACTATAATTCACCCCTCCACTTT. Protein product: CSARESHGWYYNSPLHF.

There are a few counts of this clone. The chain joins TRBV6-5 to TRBJ2-2; 7 bases map to TRBD2. With V trimmed by 4 bases and J by 1 base, 3 bases remained unmatched. The CDR3 has 15 residues. Per germline, CDR1 MNHEY and CDR2 SVGAGI. Here the CDR3 DNA reads TGTGCCAGCAGTTTAGAGCGGGGGAACACCGGGGAGCTGTTTTTT. Its protein is CASSLERGNTGELFF.

This clone occurred many times. The chain recombines TRBV5-4 with TRBJ2-1; maybe TRBD2 (7 bases). V lost 6 bases, J lost 2 bases, and 15 bases lay in between. The germline V gene has CDR1 SGHNT and CDR2 YYREEE (reference sequence). This CDR3 is 15 amino acids long. The CDR3 sequence is CASKMGGGAYNEQFF. Here the CDR3 DNA reads TGTGCCAGCAAAATGGGGGGGGGCGCCTACAATGAGCAGTTCTTC.

This clone was recorded at least ten times. The chain is built from TRBV20-1 and TRBJ2-1, with 8 bases identical to TRBD1. The V and J ends lost 3 bases and 0 bases, in that order; junction bases with no gene match: 7. The CDR3 extends over 16 amino acids. Germline loops: CDR1 DFQATT, CDR2 SNEGSKA (reference sequence). CDR3 protein: CSARDRDMGSYNEQFF. In nucleotides, the CDR3 is TGCAGTGCTAGGGACAGGGACATGGGCTCCTACAATGAGCAGTTCTTC.

This clone was seen many times. V and J are TRBV5-1 and TRBJ2-2; 8 nucleotides line up with TRBD2. Germline assignment: CDR1 SGHRS and CDR2 YFSETQ. This CDR3 contains 16 residues. With V trimmed by 7 bases and J by 7 bases, 15 bases remained unmatched. The CDR3 region is CASSPRREGRSGELFF. In DNA form, the CDR3 reads TGCGCCAGCTCCCCTCGTCGGGAGGGCCGGAGCGGGGAGCTGTTTTTT.

This clone was recorded at least ten times. The J gene is TRBJ2-1, the V gene TRBV15; no firm D call. V lost 3 bases and J lost 10, with 7 bases in between. This CDR3 spans 11 amino acids. The V gene's germline CDR1 is LNHNV and CDR2 YYDKDF (reference sequence). CDR3 in amino acids: CATSREWEQFF. CDR3 bases: TGTGCCACCAGCAGGGAGTGGGAGCAGTTCTTC.

This chain connects TRBV5-1 to TRBJ2-6; unclear D gene. CDR1 and CDR2 from the germline V gene are SGHRS and YFSETQ. There are 15 residues in the CDR3. V lost 0 bases, J lost 1 base, and 5 bases lay in between. The CDR3 sequence: CASSLEGSGANVLTF. CDR3 sequence (DNA): TGCGCCAGCAGCTTGGAAGGGTCTGGGGCCAACGTCCTGACTTTC.

This clone occurred many times. V and J are TRBV19 and TRBJ2-3; tentatively, D is TRBD1 (6 bases). The CDR3 sequence is 13 residues long. Per the germline V gene, CDR1 is LNHDA and CDR2 is SQIVND (reference sequence). V was clipped by 6 bases and J by 6 bases, with 13 bases between them. CDR3 DNA: TGTGCCAGTAGCAAAAACAGGGATGATACGCAGTATTTT. This translates into CASSKNRDDTQYF. Complete variable domain (other parts from reference TRBV19 and TRBJ2-3): DGGITQSPKYLFRKEGQNVTLSCEQNLNHDAMYWYRQDPGQGLRLIYYSQIVNDFQKGDIAEGYSVSREKKESFPLTVTSAQKNPTAFYLCASSKNRDDTQYFGPGTRLTVL.

This clone was detected many times. The J gene is TRBJ1-1, the V gene TRBV3-1; no definite D call. V was cut by 2 bases and J by 13 bases, with 17 bases left in between. The germline CDR1 and CDR2 sequences are LGHDT and YNNKEL (reference sequence). The CDR3 totals 13 residues. CDR3 DNA sequence: TGTGCCAGCAGCCAAACAGCGCTTGCCAGTGTTTTCTTT. The encoded protein is CASSQTALASVFF.

This clone was counted a few times. Additional DNA sequences in this sample encode the identical CDR3. The chain employs TRBV6-4 and TRBJ2-3; the D is unclear. V lost 6 bases and J 0 bases, leaving 7 bases between the germline ends. Germline V CDR1 and CDR2: MRHNA, SNTAGT. This CDR3 is built from 13 residues. The CDR3 DNA follows: TGTGCCAGCAGCGACGGCAGCACAGATACGCAGTATTTT. This encodes CASSDGSTDTQYF.

There are many counts of this clone. This chain connects TRBV28 to TRBJ2-3; TRBD1 or TRBD2 may be the D gene (5 bases each). Trimming shortened V by 3 bases and J by 2 bases, and 12 bases separated the two germline ends. The CDR3 covers 15 residues. Germline V lookup: CDR1 MDHEN, CDR2 SYDVKM. In DNA, the CDR3 is TGTGCCAGCAGTTTGCCAGGGACCATCACAGATACGCAGTATTTT. This codes for CASSLPGTITDTQYF. The variable domain in full, completed from reference TRBV28 and TRBJ2-3, reads DVKVTQSSRYLVKRTGEKVFLECVQDMDHENMFWYRQDPGLGLRLIYFSYDVKMKEKGDIPEGYSVSREKKERFSLILESASTNQTSMYLCASSLPGTITDTQYFGPGTRLTVL.

V and J are TRBV3-1 and TRBJ2-2; TRBD2 aligns across 12 bases. Trimming at V came to 4 bases and at J to 8 bases, leaving 11 bases not matched to a gene. Germline V lookup: CDR1 LGHDT, CDR2 YNNKEL (reference sequence). The CDR3 runs to 17 residues. CDR3 residues: CASSPRTSGRIAGELFF. The DNA for the CDR3 is TGTGCCAGCAGCCCGCGAACTAGCGGGAGGATCGCTGGGGAGCTGTTTTTT.

Ten or more counts support this clone. This chain links TRBV12-3 or TRBV12-4 with TRBJ1-1, with D possibly TRBD1 on 5 matching bases. CDR3 length: 15 amino acids. The ends were cut back, 8 bases at V and 0 bases at J, with 16 bases in the middle. The CDR3 reads CASQLSGRLNTEAFF. For the CDR3, the DNA is TGTGCCAGCCAATTGTCGGGACGGCTGAACACTGAAGCTTTCTTT.

This clone was seen many times. V usage is TRBV18 and J usage is TRBJ2-1, with 7 bases aligning to TRBD2. The V gene's germline CDR1 is KGHSH and CDR2 LQKENI. The CDR3 has 15 residues. V lost 2 bases and J lost 4; bases outside the gene matches: 5. CDR3 sequence (DNA): TGTGCCAGCTCACCAGCTAGCGGATTTTACAATGAGCAGTTCTTC. Translating it yields CASSPASGFYNEQFF.

This clone came up many times. CDR3 nucleotide sequence: TGTGCCAGCGCTTTCTTAGGGGGCGATTCACCCCTCCACTTT. It yields the protein CASAFLGGDSPLHF. This rearrangement joins TRBV2 to TRBJ1-6; 7 nucleotides line up with TRBD1. This CDR3 contains 14 residues. The germline CDR1 and CDR2 sequences are SNHLY and FYNNEI. With 8 bases clipped from V and 8 bases from J, the junction kept 9 bases outside the gene matches.

The V and J genes are TRBV12-3 or TRBV12-4 and TRBJ2-5; 7 bases match TRBD2. This CDR3 comprises 14 residues. V lost 6 bases, J lost 5 bases, and 9 bases stayed unmatched. Written as DNA, the CDR3 is TGTGCCAGCAGCCCCAAGGCTAGCGGTGAGACCCAGTACTTC. Its translation is CASSPKASGETQYF.

This clone has only a few counts. This could be a read error, since a much larger clone is one nucleotide away. The chain combines TRBV29-1 with TRBJ1-1; D unclear. V dropped 7 bases and J dropped 2 bases, with 23 bases sitting between them. Germline V gene sequence: CDR1 SQVTM, CDR2 ANQGSEA. The CDR3 covers 16 residues. The CDR3 nucleotides read TGCAGCGCTCGACGCACCCGGACGGACCTTAACACTGAAGCTTTCTTT. Its translation: CSARRTRTDLNTEAFF.

This clone has more than one count but fewer than ten. This rearrangement joins TRBV14 to TRBJ1-1; D gene ambiguous. CDR1 and CDR2 from the germline V gene are SGHDN and FVKESK. Trimming stripped 4 bases from V and 6 bases from J, with 12 bases between. The CDR3 is 13 residues long. The DNA of the CDR3 is TGTGCCAGCAGCCTTTCAGGAGGAGCTGAAGCTTTCTTT. It specifies CASSLSGGAEAFF. Supplemented by reference TRBV14 and TRBJ1-1, the full variable domain reads EAGVTQFPSHSVIEKGQTVTLRCDPISGHDNLYWYRRVMGKEIKFLLHFVKESKQDESGMPNNRFLAERTGGTYSTLKVQPAELEDSGVYFCASSLSGGAEAFFGQGTRLTVV.